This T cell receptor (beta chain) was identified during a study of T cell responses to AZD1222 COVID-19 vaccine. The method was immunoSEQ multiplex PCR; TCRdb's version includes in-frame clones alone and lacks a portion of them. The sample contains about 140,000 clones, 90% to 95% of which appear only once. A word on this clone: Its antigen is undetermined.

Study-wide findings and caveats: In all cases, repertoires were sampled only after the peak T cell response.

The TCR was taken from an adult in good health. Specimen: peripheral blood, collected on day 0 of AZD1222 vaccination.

The CDR3, as DNA: TGTGCCAGCAGCCGGGCCTCAAGCTCCTACGAGCAGTACTTC. Its translation is CASSRASSSYEQYF. This chain joins TRBV11-2 and TRBJ2-7; D call uncertain. The CDR3 runs to 14 residues. The V gene's germline CDR1 is SGHAT and CDR2 FQNNGV. Trimming removed 5 bases at V and 0 bases at J, with 11 bases between.